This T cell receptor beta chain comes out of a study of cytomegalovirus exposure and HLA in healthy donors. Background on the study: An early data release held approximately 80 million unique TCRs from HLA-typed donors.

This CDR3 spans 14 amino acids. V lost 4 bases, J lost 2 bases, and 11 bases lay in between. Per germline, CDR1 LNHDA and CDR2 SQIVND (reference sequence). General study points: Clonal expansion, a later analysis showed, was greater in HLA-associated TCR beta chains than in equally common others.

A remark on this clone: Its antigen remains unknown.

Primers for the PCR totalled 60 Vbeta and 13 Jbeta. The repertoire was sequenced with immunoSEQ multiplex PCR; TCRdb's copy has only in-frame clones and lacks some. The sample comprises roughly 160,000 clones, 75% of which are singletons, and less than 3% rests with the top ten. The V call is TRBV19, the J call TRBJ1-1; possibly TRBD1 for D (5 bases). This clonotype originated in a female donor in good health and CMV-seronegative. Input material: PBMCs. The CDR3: CASSTRGTNTEAFF. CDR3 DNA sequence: TGTGCCAGTAGTACAAGGGGTACCAACACTGAAGCTTTCTTT.